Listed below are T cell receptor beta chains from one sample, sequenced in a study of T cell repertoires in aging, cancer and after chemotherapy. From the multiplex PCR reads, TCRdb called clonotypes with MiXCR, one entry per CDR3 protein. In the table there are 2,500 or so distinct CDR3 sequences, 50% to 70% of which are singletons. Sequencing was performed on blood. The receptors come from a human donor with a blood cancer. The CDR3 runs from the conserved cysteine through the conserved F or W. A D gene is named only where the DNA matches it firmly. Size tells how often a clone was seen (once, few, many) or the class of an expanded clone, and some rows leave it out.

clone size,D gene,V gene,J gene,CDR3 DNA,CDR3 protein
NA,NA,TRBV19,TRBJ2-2,TGTGCCAGTAGTATCCAGGTCACCGGGGAGCTGTTTTTT,CASSIQVTGELFF
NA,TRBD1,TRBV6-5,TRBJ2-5,TGTGCCAGCAGTTACAGAGACAGGGGGCGCCAAGAGACCCAGTACTTC,CASSYRDRGRQETQYF
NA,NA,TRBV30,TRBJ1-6,TGTGCCTGGAGTAGGGGAGGCAGTTTTAATTTACCCCTCCACTTT,CAWSRGGSFNLPLHF
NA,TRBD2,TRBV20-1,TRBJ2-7,TGCAGTGCCCCGGGACTAGCGGGAGTCTTCGGGCAGTACTTC,CSAPGLAGVFGQYF
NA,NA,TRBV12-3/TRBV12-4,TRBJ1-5,TGTGCCAGCAGTTTAGCCGGGACACAGAGCAATCAGCCCCAGCATTTT,CASSLAGTQSNQPQHF
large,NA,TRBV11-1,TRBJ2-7,TGTGCCAGCAGCTTAGAAATTCTGCGGGACGAGCAGTACTTC,CASSLEILRDEQYF
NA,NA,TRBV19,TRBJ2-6,TGTGCCAGTAGTATAGAGGGTGGGGCCAACGTCCTGACTTTC,CASSIEGGANVLTF
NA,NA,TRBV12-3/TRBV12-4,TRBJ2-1,TGTGCCAGCAGTTTAGGGTCGGGTCGATGGGATGAGCAGTTCTTC,CASSLGSGRWDEQFF
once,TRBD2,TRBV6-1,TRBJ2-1,TGTGCCAGCACCTTAGCGGGAGGGGACAATGAGCAGTTCTTC,CASTLAGGDNEQFF
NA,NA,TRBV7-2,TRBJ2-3,TGTGCCAGCAGCCGCAGTGTGCGGCCCACAGATACGCAGTATTTT,CASSRSVRPTDTQYF
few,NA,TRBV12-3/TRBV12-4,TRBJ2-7,TGTGCCAGCAGTCTAATGGGCGAGCAGTACTTC,CASSLMGEQYF
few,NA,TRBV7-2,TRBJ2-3,TGTGCCAGCAGCTTAGGGGGCGGGGTTGGAGATACGCAGTATTTT,CASSLGGGVGDTQYF
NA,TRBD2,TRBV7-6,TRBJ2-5,TGTGCCAGCAGCTTCGGCATTAGCGGGCAAGAGACCCAGTACTTC,CASSFGISGQETQYF
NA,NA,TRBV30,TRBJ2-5,TGTGCCAGCAGTCATGAACCCGACGAGACCCAGTACTTC,CASSHEPDETQYF
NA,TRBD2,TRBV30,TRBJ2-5,TGTGCCTGGAGTCGAAAGGGACTAGCGGGGACCACCCATTACTTC,CAWSRKGLAGTTHYF
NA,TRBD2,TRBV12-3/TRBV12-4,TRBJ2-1,TGTGCCAGCAGTTTTGCTCTGTTAGCGGGGGACAATGAGCAGTTCTTC,CASSFALLAGDNEQFF
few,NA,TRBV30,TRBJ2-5,TGTGCCTGGAGTATTCAAGAGACCCAGTACTTC,CAWSIQETQYF
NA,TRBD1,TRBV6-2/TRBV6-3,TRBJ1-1,TGTGCCAGCAGTTCGCAGGGGGTGAACACTGAAGCTTTCTTT,CASSSQGVNTEAFF
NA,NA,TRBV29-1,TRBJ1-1,TGCAGCGTTGTGACAGCTACGAACACTGAAGCTTTCTTT,CSVVTATNTEAFF
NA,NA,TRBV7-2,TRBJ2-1,TGTGCCAGCAGCTTAGTAATAGGTGCGTTAGCGTCCTACAATGAGCAGTTCTTC,CASSLVIGALASYNEQFF
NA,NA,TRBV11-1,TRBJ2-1,TGTGCCAGCAGCTTAGCTGGGAACAATGAGCAGTTCTTC,CASSLAGNNEQFF
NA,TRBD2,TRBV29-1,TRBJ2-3,TGCAGCGTTGAAGACCCCGGGAGGGTAGGCACAGATACGCAGTATTTT,CSVEDPGRVGTDTQYF
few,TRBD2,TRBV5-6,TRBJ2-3,TGTGCCAGCAGCTTGGAGGGACTAGCGGGACCACTCTACGGCACAGATACGCAGTATTTT,CASSLEGLAGPLYGTDTQYF
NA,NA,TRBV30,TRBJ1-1,TGTGCCTGGAGTACGTGGAGTGAAGCTTTCTTT,CAWSTWSEAFF
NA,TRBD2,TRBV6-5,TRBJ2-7,TGTGCCAGCAGTTACTCTAGCGGGGAAACCTACGAGCAGTACTTC,CASSYSSGETYEQYF
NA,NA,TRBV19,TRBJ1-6,TGTGCCAGTAGCCAGCGAAACGATTCACCCCTCCACTTT,CASSQRNDSPLHF
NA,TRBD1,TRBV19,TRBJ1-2,TGTGCCAGTAGACTCTGGACAGGGGACGCGAACATGAACGGCTACACCTTC,CASRLWTGDANMNGYTF
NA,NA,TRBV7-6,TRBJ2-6,TGTGCTAGCAGCTTAGGCACTACAGGGCCTGGGGCCAACGTCCTGACTTTC,CASSLGTTGPGANVLTF
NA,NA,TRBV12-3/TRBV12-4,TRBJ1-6,TGTGCCAGCAGTTTTGATCGTTATAATTCACCCCTCCACTTT,CASSFDRYNSPLHF
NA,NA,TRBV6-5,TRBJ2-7,TGTGCCAGCAGTTTATGGGGACACAACTACGAGCAGTACTTC,CASSLWGHNYEQYF
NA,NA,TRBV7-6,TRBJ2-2,TGTGCCAGCAGCGGGACCAACACCGGGGAGCTGTTTTTT,CASSGTNTGELFF
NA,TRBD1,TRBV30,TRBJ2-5,TGTGCCTGGAGTGCCCAGACCCTTTTGAAGGGGGCGGGTGAGACCCAGTACTTC,CAWSAQTLLKGAGETQYF
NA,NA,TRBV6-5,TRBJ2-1,TGTGCCAGCATTAAACGGTGGACGGACGACAATGAGCAGTTCTTC,CASIKRWTDDNEQFF
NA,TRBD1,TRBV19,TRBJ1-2,TGTGCCAGTAGCCCGGACAGGGGAAACTATGGCTACACCTTC,CASSPDRGNYGYTF
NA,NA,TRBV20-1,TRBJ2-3,TGCAGTGCCGCCTCGCCTGGGGGGACTCTAGATACGCAGTATTTT,CSAASPGGTLDTQYF
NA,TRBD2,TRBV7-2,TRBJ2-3,TGTGCCAGCAGCTTGTTAGCGGGGGACGCAGATACGCAGTATTTT,CASSLLAGDADTQYF
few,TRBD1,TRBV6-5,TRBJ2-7,TGTGCCAGCATAGGACAGGTGAAAACCTACGAGCAGTACTTC,CASIGQVKTYEQYF
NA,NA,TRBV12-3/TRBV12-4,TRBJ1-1,TGTGCCAGCATTCTACAGGGTATGAACACTGAAGCTTTCTTT,CASILQGMNTEAFF
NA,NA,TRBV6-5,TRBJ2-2,TGTGCCAGCAGTCATACAAGCTCCACCGGGGAGCTGTTTTTT,CASSHTSSTGELFF
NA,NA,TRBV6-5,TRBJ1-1,TGTGCCAGCAGGGTAGGGAGCACTGAAGCTTTCTTT,CASRVGSTEAFF
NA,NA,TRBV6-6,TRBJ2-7,TGTGCCAGCCATCAGGACTCACGGTTAAACGAGCAGTACTTC,CASHQDSRLNEQYF
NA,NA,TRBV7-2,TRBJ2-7,TGTGCCAGCAGCTCCCGCTACGAGCAGTACTTC,CASSSRYEQYF
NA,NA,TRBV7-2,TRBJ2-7,TGTGCCAGCAGCTTTCGGAGGGCCTACGAGCAGTACTTC,CASSFRRAYEQYF
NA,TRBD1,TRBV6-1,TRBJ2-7,TGTGCCAGCACGAAGCAGGGGGCCTACGAGCAGTACTTC,CASTKQGAYEQYF
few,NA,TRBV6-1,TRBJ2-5,TGTGCCAGCAGCTTCCTGACTAGCCAAGAGACCCAGTACTTC,CASSFLTSQETQYF
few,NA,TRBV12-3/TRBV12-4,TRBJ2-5,TGTGCCAGCAGTGATCCGGAGACCCAGTACTTC,CASSDPETQYF
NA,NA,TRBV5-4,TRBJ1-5,TGTGCCAGCAGCTCCCAGGGGAATAGCAATCAGCCCCAGCATTTT,CASSSQGNSNQPQHF
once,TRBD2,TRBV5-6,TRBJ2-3,TGTGCCAGCAGCTACCGGGGGGACCTTAGGGATACGCAGTATTTT,CASSYRGDLRDTQYF
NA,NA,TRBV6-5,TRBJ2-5,TGTGCCACCAGTGATTTTACCGATGGAGAGACCCAGTACTTC,CATSDFTDGETQYF
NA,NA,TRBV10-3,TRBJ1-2,TGTGCCAGCACTTCGCAGGTGATCTACACCTTC,CASTSQVIYTF
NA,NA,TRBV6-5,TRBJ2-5,TGTGCCAGCAGTTACTCTGGGACCCTGGGGCAGACCCAGTACTTC,CASSYSGTLGQTQYF
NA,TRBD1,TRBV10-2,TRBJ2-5,TGCGCCAGCAGACCGCCCGGGACAGGGGGTGGAGAGACCCAGTACTTC,CASRPPGTGGGETQYF
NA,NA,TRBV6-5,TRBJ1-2,TGTGCCAGCAGTTACACCAGGGGTCAAGGGGGCTACACCTTC,CASSYTRGQGGYTF
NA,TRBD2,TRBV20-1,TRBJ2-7,TGCAGTGCTAGAGATAGGTCTAGCGGGGGGAAACGACTGCAGTACTTC,CSARDRSSGGKRLQYF